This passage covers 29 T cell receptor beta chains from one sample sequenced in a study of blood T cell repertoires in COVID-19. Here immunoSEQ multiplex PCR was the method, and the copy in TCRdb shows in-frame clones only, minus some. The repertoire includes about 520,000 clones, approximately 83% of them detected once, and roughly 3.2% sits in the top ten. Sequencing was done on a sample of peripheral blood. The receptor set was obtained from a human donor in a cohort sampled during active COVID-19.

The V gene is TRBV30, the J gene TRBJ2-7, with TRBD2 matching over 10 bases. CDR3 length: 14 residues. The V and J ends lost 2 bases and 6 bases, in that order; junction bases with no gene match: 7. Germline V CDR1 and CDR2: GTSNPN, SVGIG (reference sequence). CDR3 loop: CAWSLLAGAGEQYF. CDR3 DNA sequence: TGTGCCTGGAGTCTGCTAGCGGGAGCAGGCGAGCAGTACTTC.

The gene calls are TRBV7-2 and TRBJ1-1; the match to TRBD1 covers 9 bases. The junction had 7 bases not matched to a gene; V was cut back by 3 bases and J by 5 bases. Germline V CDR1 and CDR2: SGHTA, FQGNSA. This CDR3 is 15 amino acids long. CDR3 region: CASSFEQGARTEAFF. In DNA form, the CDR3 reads TGTGCCAGCAGCTTTGAACAGGGGGCGCGGACTGAAGCTTTCTTT.

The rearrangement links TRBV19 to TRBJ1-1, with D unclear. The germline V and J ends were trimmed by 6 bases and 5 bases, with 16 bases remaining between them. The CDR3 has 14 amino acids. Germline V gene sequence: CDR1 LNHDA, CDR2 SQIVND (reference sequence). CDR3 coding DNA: TGTGCCAGTAGCAATATCCGAGGCCGGACTGAAGCTTTCTTT. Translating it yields CASSNIRGRTEAFF. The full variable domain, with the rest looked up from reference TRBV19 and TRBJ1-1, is DGGITQSPKYLFRKEGQNVTLSCEQNLNHDAMYWYRQDPGQGLRLIYYSQIVNDFQKGDIAEGYSVSREKKESFPLTVTSAQKNPTAFYLCASSNIRGRTEAFFGQGTRLTVV.

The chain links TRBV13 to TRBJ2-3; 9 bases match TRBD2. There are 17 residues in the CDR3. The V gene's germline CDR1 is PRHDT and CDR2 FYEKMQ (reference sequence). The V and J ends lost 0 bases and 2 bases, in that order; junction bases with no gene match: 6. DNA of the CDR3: TGTGCCAGCAGCTTAGGCCTGCTAGCGGGATACACAGATACGCAGTATTTT. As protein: CASSLGLLAGYTDTQYF.

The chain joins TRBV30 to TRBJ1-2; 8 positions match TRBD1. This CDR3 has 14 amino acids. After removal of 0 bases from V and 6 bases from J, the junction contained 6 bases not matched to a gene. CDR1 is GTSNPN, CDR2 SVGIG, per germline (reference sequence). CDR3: CAWSVPGGWDGYTF. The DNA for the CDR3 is TGTGCCTGGAGTGTCCCAGGGGGCTGGGATGGCTACACCTTC.

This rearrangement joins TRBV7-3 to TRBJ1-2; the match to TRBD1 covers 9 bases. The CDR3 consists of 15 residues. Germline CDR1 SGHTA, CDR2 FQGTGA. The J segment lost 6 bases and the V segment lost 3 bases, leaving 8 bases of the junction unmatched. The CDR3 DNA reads TGTGCCAGCAGCTTGGACCCGGGGACAGGGAATGGCTACACCTTC. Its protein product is CASSLDPGTGNGYTF.

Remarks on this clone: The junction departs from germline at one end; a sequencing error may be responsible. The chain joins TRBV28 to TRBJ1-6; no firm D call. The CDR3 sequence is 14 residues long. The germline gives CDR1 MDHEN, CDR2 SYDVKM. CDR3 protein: CASRLYVPNSPLHF. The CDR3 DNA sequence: TGTGCCAGCAGATTATATGTTCCAAATTCACCCCTCCACTTT.

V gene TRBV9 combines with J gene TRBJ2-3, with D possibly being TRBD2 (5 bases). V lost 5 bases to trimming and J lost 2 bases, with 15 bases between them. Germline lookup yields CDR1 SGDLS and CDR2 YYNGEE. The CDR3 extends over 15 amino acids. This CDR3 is CASSGMVRDTDTQYF. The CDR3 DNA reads TGTGCCAGCAGTGGTATGGTGAGGGACACAGATACGCAGTATTTT.

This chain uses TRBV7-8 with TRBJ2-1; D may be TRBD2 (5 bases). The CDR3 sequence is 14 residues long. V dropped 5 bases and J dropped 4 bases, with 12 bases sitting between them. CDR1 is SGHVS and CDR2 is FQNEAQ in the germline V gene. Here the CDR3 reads CASSPYEGYNEQFF. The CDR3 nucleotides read TGTGCCAGCAGCCCATACGAGGGATACAATGAGCAGTTCTTC.

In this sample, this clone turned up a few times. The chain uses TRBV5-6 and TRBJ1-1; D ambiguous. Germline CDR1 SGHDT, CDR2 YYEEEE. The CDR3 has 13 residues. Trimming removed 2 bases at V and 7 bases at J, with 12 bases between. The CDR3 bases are TGTGCCAGCAGCTTCGGTTTCCGGTTTGAAGCTTTCTTT. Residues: CASSFGFRFEAFF.

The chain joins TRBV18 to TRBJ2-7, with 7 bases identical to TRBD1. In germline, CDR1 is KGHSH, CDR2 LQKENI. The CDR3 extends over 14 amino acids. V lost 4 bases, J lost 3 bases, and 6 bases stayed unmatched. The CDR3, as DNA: TGTGCCAGCTCACTCGGACAGGCCAACTACGAGCAGTACTTC. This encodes CASSLGQANYEQYF.

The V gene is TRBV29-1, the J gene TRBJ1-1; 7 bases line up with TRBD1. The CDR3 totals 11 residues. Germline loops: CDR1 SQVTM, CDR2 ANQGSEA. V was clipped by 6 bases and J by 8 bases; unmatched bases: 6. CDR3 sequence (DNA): TGCAGCGTCGCCGGGACAGAAGAAGCTTTCTTT. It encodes CSVAGTEEAFF.

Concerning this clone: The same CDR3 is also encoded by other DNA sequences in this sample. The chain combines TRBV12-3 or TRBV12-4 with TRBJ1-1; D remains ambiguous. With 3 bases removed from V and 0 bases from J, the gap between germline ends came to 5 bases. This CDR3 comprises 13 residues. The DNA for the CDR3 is TGTGCCAGCAGTTTGCAGATGAACACTGAAGCTTTCTTT. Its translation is CASSLQMNTEAFF.

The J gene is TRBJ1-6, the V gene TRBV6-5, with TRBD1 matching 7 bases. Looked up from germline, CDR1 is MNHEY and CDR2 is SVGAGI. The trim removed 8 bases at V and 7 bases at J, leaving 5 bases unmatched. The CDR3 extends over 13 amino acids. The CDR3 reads CASQGGSNSPLHF. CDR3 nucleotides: TGTGCCAGCCAGGGGGGTTCAAATTCACCCCTCCACTTT.

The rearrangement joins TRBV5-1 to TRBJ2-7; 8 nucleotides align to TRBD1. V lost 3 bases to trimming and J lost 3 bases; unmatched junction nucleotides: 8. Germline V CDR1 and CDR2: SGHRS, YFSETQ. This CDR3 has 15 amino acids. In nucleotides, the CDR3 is TGCGCCAGCAGCTCAGACGCCGACAGGGGCTACGAGCAGTACTTC. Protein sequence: CASSSDADRGYEQYF.

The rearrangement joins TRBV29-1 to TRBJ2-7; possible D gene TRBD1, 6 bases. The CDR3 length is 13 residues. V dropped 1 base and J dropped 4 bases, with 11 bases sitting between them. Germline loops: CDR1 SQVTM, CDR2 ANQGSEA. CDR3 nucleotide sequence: TGCAGCGTTGAAGGGGACAAGAGGTACGAGCAGTACTTC. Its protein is CSVEGDKRYEQYF.

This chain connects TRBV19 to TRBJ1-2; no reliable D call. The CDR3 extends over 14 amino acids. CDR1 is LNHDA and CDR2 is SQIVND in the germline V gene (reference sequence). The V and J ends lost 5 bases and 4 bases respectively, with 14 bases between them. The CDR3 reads CASSRERVFYGYTF. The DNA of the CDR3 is TGTGCCAGTAGTCGGGAGCGGGTCTTCTATGGCTACACCTTC.

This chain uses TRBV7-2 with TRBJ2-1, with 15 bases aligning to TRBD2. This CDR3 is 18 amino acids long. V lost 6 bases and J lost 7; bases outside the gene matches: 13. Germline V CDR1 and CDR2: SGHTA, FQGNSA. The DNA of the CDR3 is TGTGCCAGCAGGCTGGACCCCCCCGGGACTAGCGGGAGGAATGAGCAGTTCTTC. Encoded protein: CASRLDPPGTSGRNEQFF. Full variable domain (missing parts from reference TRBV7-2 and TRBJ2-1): GAGVSQSPSNKVTEKGKDVELRCDPISGHTALYWYRQSLGQGLEFLIYFQGNSAPDKSGLPSDRFSAERTGGSVSTLTIQRTQQEDSAVYLCASRLDPPGTSGRNEQFFGPGTRLTVL.

The CDR3 sequence: CASTGLAGTDTQYF. The CDR3 DNA follows: TGTGCCAGCACCGGGCTAGCGGGCACAGATACGCAGTATTTT. The chain uses TRBV7-3 and TRBJ2-3; 7 positions agree with TRBD2. CDR3 length: 14 residues. Per the germline V gene, CDR1 is SGHTA and CDR2 is FQGTGA. The V gene end was trimmed by 7 bases and the J gene end by 1 base; junction bases not matched to a gene: 5.

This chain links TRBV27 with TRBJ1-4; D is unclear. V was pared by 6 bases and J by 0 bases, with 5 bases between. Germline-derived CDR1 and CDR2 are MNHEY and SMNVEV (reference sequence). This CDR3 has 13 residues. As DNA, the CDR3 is TGTGCCAGCAGCTTTTCAACTAATGAAAAACTGTTTTTT. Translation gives CASSFSTNEKLFF.

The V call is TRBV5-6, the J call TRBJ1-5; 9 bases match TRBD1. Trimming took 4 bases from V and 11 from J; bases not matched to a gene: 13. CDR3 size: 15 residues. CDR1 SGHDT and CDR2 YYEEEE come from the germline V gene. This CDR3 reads CASSKTGQGYSAQHF. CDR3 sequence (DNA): TGTGCCAGCAGCAAGACTGGACAGGGGTACTCGGCCCAGCATTTT.

The DNA for the CDR3 is TGTGCCAGCAGCTTACGGTGGACGGGAAATAATGAGCAGTTCTTC. Encoded protein: CASSLRWTGNNEQFF. The V and J genes are TRBV11-3 and TRBJ2-1; D is perhaps TRBD2 (5 bases). This CDR3 is 15 amino acids long. Trimming left V 2 bases short and J 7 bases short, with 15 bases between. Germline-derived CDR1 and CDR2 are SGHNT and YENEEA.

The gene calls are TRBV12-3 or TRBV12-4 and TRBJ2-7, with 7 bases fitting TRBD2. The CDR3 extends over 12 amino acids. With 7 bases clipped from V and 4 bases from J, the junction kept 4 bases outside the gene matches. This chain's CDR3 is CASNPGGYEQYF. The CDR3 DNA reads TGTGCCAGCAATCCGGGGGGTTACGAGCAGTACTTC.

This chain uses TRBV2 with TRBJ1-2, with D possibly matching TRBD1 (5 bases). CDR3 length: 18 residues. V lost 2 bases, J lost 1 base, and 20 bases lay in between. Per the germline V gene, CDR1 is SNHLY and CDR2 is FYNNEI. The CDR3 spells CASSESGRGRSHNYGYTF. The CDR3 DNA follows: TGTGCCAGCAGTGAAAGTGGGCGGGGGAGATCACATAACTATGGCTACACCTTC.

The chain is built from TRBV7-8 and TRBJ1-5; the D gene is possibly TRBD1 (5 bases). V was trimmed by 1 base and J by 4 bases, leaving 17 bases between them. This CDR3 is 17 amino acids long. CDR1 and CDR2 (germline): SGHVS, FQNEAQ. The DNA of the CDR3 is TGTGCCAGCAGCTTAGATTCTGGAGGGGCAATAAATCAGCCCCAGCATTTT. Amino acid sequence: CASSLDSGGAINQPQHF.

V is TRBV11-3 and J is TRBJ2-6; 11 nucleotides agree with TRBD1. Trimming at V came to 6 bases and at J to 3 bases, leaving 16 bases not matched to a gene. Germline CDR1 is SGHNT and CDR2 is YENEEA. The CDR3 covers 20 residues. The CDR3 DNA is TGTGCCAGCAGTCCTGCCCGCCCCGGGACAGGGGGAGATGGGGCCAACGTCCTGACTTTC. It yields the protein CASSPARPGTGGDGANVLTF.

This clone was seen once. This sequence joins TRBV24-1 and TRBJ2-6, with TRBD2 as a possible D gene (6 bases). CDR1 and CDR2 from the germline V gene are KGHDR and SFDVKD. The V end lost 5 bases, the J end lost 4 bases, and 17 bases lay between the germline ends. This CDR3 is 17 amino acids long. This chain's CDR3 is CATSGKEGWNGANVLTF. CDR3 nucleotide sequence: TGTGCCACCAGTGGAAAGGAGGGGTGGAACGGGGCCAACGTCCTGACTTTC.

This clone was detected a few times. The chain's CDR3 is CASSLFQPGQGYNSPLHF. CDR3 DNA: TGTGCCAGCAGCTTATTTCAACCGGGACAGGGTTATAATTCACCCCTCCACTTT. The chain combines TRBV7-8 with TRBJ1-6; 9 bases line up with TRBD1. With V trimmed by 2 bases and J by 4 bases, 9 bases remained unmatched. This CDR3 region has 18 residues. Germline CDR1 reads SGHVS; CDR2 reads FQNEAQ.

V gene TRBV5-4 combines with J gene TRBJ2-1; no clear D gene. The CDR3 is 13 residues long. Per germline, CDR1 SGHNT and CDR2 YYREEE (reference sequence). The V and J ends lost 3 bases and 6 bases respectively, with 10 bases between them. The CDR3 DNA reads TGTGCCAGCAGCTCACGGTCTAGCAATGAGCAGTTCTTC. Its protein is CASSSRSSNEQFF.